The entry below gives a single T cell receptor (beta chain) sequence along with its context. The antigen remains unidentified. These data originate in a study of cytomegalovirus exposure and HLA in healthy donors. Overall study findings and caveats: TCR beta sequences reportedly predicted most subjects' HLA-A and HLA-B alleles accurately. In a later analysis, parvovirus B19, influenza, CMV and Epstein-Barr virus appeared linked to several top co-occurrence clusters.

Researchers ran the PCR with 60 Vbeta and 13 Jbeta primers. TCRdb keeps only in-frame clones here, not all; method: immunoSEQ multiplex PCR. Of about 160,000 clones listed, around 85% are singletons. The donors comprised healthy bone marrow donors. There are 13 residues in the CDR3. Trimming pared 1 base from V and 8 bases from J, leaving 9 bases between. Germline V gene data show CDR1 as SEHNR and CDR2 as FQNEAQ (reference sequence). The specimen was PBMCs. The source is a woman in her 30s in good health and CMV-seronegative. The chain employs TRBV7-9 and TRBJ2-1; D is perhaps TRBD2 (6 bases). CDR3 bases: TGTGCCAGCAGCTTAGGACCGGGAGATGAGCAGTTCTTC. Translated, it gives CASSLGPGDEQFF.